This TCR beta chain was recorded in a study of T cells expressing NK-cell markers. Study-level information: The authors derived TCR beta repertoires from sorted CD3+CD56+NKG2C+, CD3+CD56+NKG2C- and CD3+CD56-NKG2C+ T cells.

From its re-call of the 5' RACE reads, TCRdb lists each CDR3 protein once, without DNA. The table counts 350,000 to 400,000 distinct CDR3 sequences; around 11% lies in the top ten. CDR3 size: 16 residues. Germline CDR1 reads MNHEY; CDR2 reads SMNVEV (reference sequence). The chain uses TRBV27 and TRBJ2-7; TCRdb gives TRBD2 as the D gene, but with no DNA this cannot be confirmed. This receptor was identified in a woman in her fifties or sixties in good health. The specimen sequenced was blood T cells: a sorted CD56 or NKG2C T cell subset, CD4+ or CD8+ T cells, or bulk PBMC T cells (not recorded which). The CDR3: CASSLGGSTPVLRQYF.